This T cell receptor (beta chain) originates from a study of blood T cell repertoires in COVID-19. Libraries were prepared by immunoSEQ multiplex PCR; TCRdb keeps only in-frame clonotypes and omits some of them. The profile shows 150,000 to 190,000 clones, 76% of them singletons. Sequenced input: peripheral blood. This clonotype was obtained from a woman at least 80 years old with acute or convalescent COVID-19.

The CDR3 region has the DNA TGTGCCAGCAGCCAAGAGAGTCGACAGGTCTATGGCTACACCTTC. Its protein is CASSQESRQVYGYTF. The chain recombines TRBV3-1 (or the pseudogene TRBV3-2) with TRBJ1-2; weak D call: TRBD1 (6 bases). The V and J ends lost 0 bases and 4 bases respectively, with 12 bases between them. The V gene's germline CDR1 is LGHDT and CDR2 YNNKEL (reference sequence). The CDR3 is 15 amino acids.